This record concerns one TCR beta chain sequence. Germline V gives CDR1 LNHDA, CDR2 SQIVND (reference sequence). CDR3 length: 15 amino acids. Unmatched junction bases numbered 3, after V lost 5 bases and J lost 0 bases. Clones were sequenced by immunoSEQ multiplex PCR, and TCRdb holds only the in-frame ones, with some missing. The table records some 400,000 clones, over 75% of them present only once. This specimen comes from a study of blood T cell repertoires in COVID-19. The chain has TRBV19 and TRBJ1-5; 8 bases map to TRBD1. This TCR was sampled from a woman in her sixties with COVID-19, enrolled during active disease. What was sequenced was peripheral blood. The CDR3 nucleotides read TGTGCCAGTAGTCGGGACAGGTATAGCAATCAGCCCCAGCATTTT. Translation: CASSRDRYSNQPQHF.